A selection of T cell receptor beta chains follows, all from one sample in a study of T-cell memory formation after mild COVID-19. Via MiXCR, TCRdb re-called the 5' RACE reads, giving one row per CDR3 protein. The repertoire includes 250,000 to 300,000 distinct CDR3 sequences, 15% to 20% of them detected once, and roughly 20% sits in the top ten. The sample comprised PBMCs or a T cell subset sorted from them (not recorded which). Receptors originate from a man between 18 and 29 years old who had mild COVID-19 (a few samples of this study predate the infection). Cell type and time point are not known. The CDR3 runs from the conserved cysteine through the conserved F or W. The order of the fields is D gene, J gene, V gene, clone size, CDR3 DNA, CDR3 protein. D genes are given only for firm matches. Part of the rows lack a size; the others show once, few, many or a class for expanded clones.

d_call: NA
j_call: TRBJ1-1
v_call: TRBV12-3/TRBV12-4
clone_size: NA
cdr3_nt: TGTGCCAGCAGAGAATGGGGGGCTAGGCGAAACACTGAAGCTTTCTTT
cdr3_aa: CASREWGARRNTEAFF

d_call: NA
j_call: TRBJ2-3
v_call: TRBV7-6
clone_size: NA
cdr3_nt: TGTGCCAGCAGCTCGACGTCGGGCTATACGCAGTATTTT
cdr3_aa: CASSSTSGYTQYF

d_call: NA
j_call: TRBJ2-5
v_call: TRBV15
clone_size: NA
cdr3_nt: TGTGCCACCAGCAGAGGGGCGGTTGGGGAGACCCAGTACTTC
cdr3_aa: CATSRGAVGETQYF

d_call: NA
j_call: TRBJ1-2
v_call: TRBV7-2
clone_size: NA
cdr3_nt: TGTGCCAGCACCAAGAGAGAGGGATATGGCTACACCTTC
cdr3_aa: CASTKREGYGYTF

d_call: NA
j_call: TRBJ2-2
v_call: TRBV20-1
clone_size: NA
cdr3_nt: TGCAGTGCTAGAGATCCAGCAGCCACCGGGGAGCTGTTTTTT
cdr3_aa: CSARDPAATGELFF

d_call: TRBD1
j_call: TRBJ2-3
v_call: TRBV27
clone_size: NA
cdr3_nt: TGTGCCAGCAGTTTATGGGACAGGTCTGAAGATACGCAGTATTTT
cdr3_aa: CASSLWDRSEDTQYF

d_call: TRBD2
j_call: TRBJ2-1
v_call: TRBV12-3/TRBV12-4
clone_size: NA
cdr3_nt: TGTGCCAGCAGTCCCCGTCTGGCTAGCGGGGGACTTGAGCAGTTCTTC
cdr3_aa: CASSPRLASGGLEQFF

d_call: NA
j_call: TRBJ2-1
v_call: TRBV6-2/TRBV6-3
clone_size: NA
cdr3_nt: TGTGCCAGCAGTTATTTGGGGGTTGATGAGCAGTTCTTC
cdr3_aa: CASSYLGVDEQFF

d_call: NA
j_call: TRBJ2-1
v_call: TRBV12-3/TRBV12-4
clone_size: NA
cdr3_nt: TGTGCCAGCAGTCCCGGGACTGCTAACGTCAATGAGCAGTTCTTC
cdr3_aa: CASSPGTANVNEQFF

d_call: NA
j_call: TRBJ2-7
v_call: TRBV4-2
clone_size: NA
cdr3_nt: TGTGCCAGCAGCCAAGAGGGTCAAGCGGCGGCGGATGAGCAGTACTTC
cdr3_aa: CASSQEGQAAADEQYF

d_call: NA
j_call: TRBJ2-3
v_call: TRBV5-6
clone_size: many
cdr3_nt: TGTGCCAGCAGCTTGGCTTCGGGGGCCACGGGCACAGATACGCAGTATTTT
cdr3_aa: CASSLASGATGTDTQYF

d_call: NA
j_call: TRBJ2-2
v_call: TRBV7-2
clone_size: few
cdr3_nt: TGTGCCAGCAGCTTAACGCGATTGAACACCGGGGAGCTGTTTTTT
cdr3_aa: CASSLTRLNTGELFF

d_call: NA
j_call: TRBJ2-1
v_call: TRBV4-1
clone_size: NA
cdr3_nt: TGCGCCAGCAGCCGACAGACAGGTACCTACAATGAGCAGTTCTTC
cdr3_aa: CASSRQTGTYNEQFF

d_call: TRBD1
j_call: TRBJ2-5
v_call: TRBV9
clone_size: few
cdr3_nt: TGTGCCAGCAGCGTAGTCGGATCAGGGGGCGCAGGAGAGACCCAGTACTTC
cdr3_aa: CASSVVGSGGAGETQYF

d_call: TRBD1
j_call: TRBJ1-1
v_call: TRBV29-1
clone_size: many
cdr3_nt: TGCAGCGTTGAAGGGACAGGGGGAACTGAAGCTTTCTTT
cdr3_aa: CSVEGTGGTEAFF

d_call: TRBD2
j_call: TRBJ2-2
v_call: TRBV4-3
clone_size: few
cdr3_nt: TGCGCCAGCAGCCAAGAGACGGGGGGGAACACCGGGGAGCTGTTTTTT
cdr3_aa: CASSQETGGNTGELFF

d_call: NA
j_call: TRBJ1-2
v_call: TRBV6-2/TRBV6-3
clone_size: NA
cdr3_nt: TGTGCCAGCAGTTATCAAATCGGTGGCTACACCTTC
cdr3_aa: CASSYQIGGYTF

d_call: TRBD1
j_call: TRBJ2-3
v_call: TRBV6-2/TRBV6-3
clone_size: few
cdr3_nt: TGTGCCAGCACCGACCGGACAGGAATGATGGATACGCAGTATTTT
cdr3_aa: CASTDRTGMMDTQYF

d_call: NA
j_call: TRBJ2-1
v_call: TRBV7-6
clone_size: few
cdr3_nt: TGTGCCAGCAGCCACCTGGGGGTGGCCGATGAGCAGTTCTTC
cdr3_aa: CASSHLGVADEQFF

d_call: TRBD1
j_call: TRBJ1-6
v_call: TRBV6-5
clone_size: few
cdr3_nt: TGTGCCAGCAGTTACGGGACAGGGCCTAATTCACCCCTCCACTTT
cdr3_aa: CASSYGTGPNSPLHF

d_call: TRBD2
j_call: TRBJ2-3
v_call: TRBV7-2
clone_size: few
cdr3_nt: TGTGCCAGCAGCCGACTAGCGGGGGGGTCGAGCGCAGATACGCAGTATTTT
cdr3_aa: CASSRLAGGSSADTQYF

d_call: NA
j_call: TRBJ2-3
v_call: TRBV18
clone_size: NA
cdr3_nt: TGTGCCAGCTCACCTTTAAGGGGTAGCACAGATACGCAGTATTTT
cdr3_aa: CASSPLRGSTDTQYF

d_call: NA
j_call: TRBJ2-1
v_call: TRBV5-1
clone_size: few
cdr3_nt: TGCGCCAGCAGCGTTCGGGCCTACAATGAGCAGTTCTTC
cdr3_aa: CASSVRAYNEQFF

d_call: TRBD2
j_call: TRBJ2-7
v_call: TRBV7-3
clone_size: few
cdr3_nt: TGTGCCAGCAGCGAGGCGGGGGGCTACGAGCAGTACTTC
cdr3_aa: CASSEAGGYEQYF

d_call: TRBD1
j_call: TRBJ2-5
v_call: TRBV7-2
clone_size: few
cdr3_nt: TGTGCCAGCAGCCTGACACGGACAGGGGCGGAGACCCAGTACTTC
cdr3_aa: CASSLTRTGAETQYF

d_call: NA
j_call: TRBJ1-6
v_call: TRBV7-3
clone_size: NA
cdr3_nt: TGTGCCAGCAGCCTAGGAAGCGGTTATAATTCACCCCTCCACTTT
cdr3_aa: CASSLGSGYNSPLHF

d_call: NA
j_call: TRBJ2-3
v_call: TRBV9
clone_size: few
cdr3_nt: TGTGCCAGCACCACCCGCGGACTCAGCACAGATACGCAGTATTTT
cdr3_aa: CASTTRGLSTDTQYF

d_call: NA
j_call: TRBJ2-7
v_call: TRBV2
clone_size: few
cdr3_nt: TGTGCCAGCAGTGAAGAACTCCTGAGGCGGTTCTACGAGCAGTACTTC
cdr3_aa: CASSEELLRRFYEQYF

d_call: NA
j_call: TRBJ1-1
v_call: TRBV6-2/TRBV6-3
clone_size: once
cdr3_nt: TGTGCCAGCAGTTACGGACAGTATCGTTTGAACACTGAAGCTTTCTTT
cdr3_aa: CASSYGQYRLNTEAFF

d_call: TRBD1
j_call: TRBJ1-5
v_call: TRBV2
clone_size: few
cdr3_nt: TGTGCCAGCAGGACAGGGGCAAACCAGCCCCAGCATTTT
cdr3_aa: CASRTGANQPQHF

d_call: NA
j_call: TRBJ1-2
v_call: TRBV20-1
clone_size: NA
cdr3_nt: TGCAGTGCTAGGGACAATAACTATGGCTACACCTTC
cdr3_aa: CSARDNNYGYTF

d_call: NA
j_call: TRBJ2-5
v_call: TRBV5-1
clone_size: few
cdr3_nt: TGCGCCAGCAGCGTCCCGTTTGGCGAAGAGACCCAGTACTTC
cdr3_aa: CASSVPFGEETQYF

d_call: NA
j_call: TRBJ2-5
v_call: TRBV4-3
clone_size: NA
cdr3_nt: TGCGCCAGCAGCCAAGATCCGGGCAGGGGTAAAGAGACCCAGTACTTC
cdr3_aa: CASSQDPGRGKETQYF

d_call: TRBD1
j_call: TRBJ2-1
v_call: TRBV20-1
clone_size: few
cdr3_nt: TGCAGTGCCCCGACAGGGGGCGCCTACAATGAGCAGTTCTTC
cdr3_aa: CSAPTGGAYNEQFF

d_call: NA
j_call: TRBJ2-2
v_call: TRBV4-1
clone_size: once
cdr3_nt: TGCGCCAGCAGCCAGTATCCCGGGGAGCTGTTTTTT
cdr3_aa: CASSQYPGELFF

d_call: NA
j_call: TRBJ2-6
v_call: TRBV5-6
clone_size: NA
cdr3_nt: TGTGCCAGCGGTGAGCGGACTGGGGCCAACGTCCTGACTTTC
cdr3_aa: CASGERTGANVLTF

d_call: NA
j_call: TRBJ2-3
v_call: TRBV5-1
clone_size: few
cdr3_nt: TGCGCCAGCAGCTCCCGGGGTGAGACAGATACGCAGTATTTT
cdr3_aa: CASSSRGETDTQYF